The T cell receptor (beta chain) under discussion was sequenced for a study of radiotherapy plus CTLA-4 blockade in lung cancer. Overall study: Disease control was achieved by roughly 32% of patients, and objective responses by 18%.

Data came from immunoSEQ multiplex PCR; TCRdb stores just in-frame clones and leaves some out. The repertoire holds tens of thousands of clones, with more than 75% as singletons. Germline loops: CDR1 SGHVS, CDR2 FQNEAQ. The CDR3 contains 15 residues. The V gene end was trimmed by 7 bases and the J gene end by 3 bases; junction bases not matched to a gene: 11. Sample: peripheral blood, taken from a patient treated with radiotherapy plus ipilimumab. This rearrangement joins TRBV7-8 to TRBJ1-1; TRBD1 agrees at 7 bases. The TCR comes from a human donor with non-small cell lung cancer who had a complete response to radiotherapy plus ipilimumab. The CDR3 sequence: CASNPRGRGDTEAFF. CDR3 sequence (DNA): TGTGCCAGCAACCCTAGGGGGCGGGGGGACACTGAAGCTTTCTTT.